The 9 T cell receptor beta chains reported below all come from one sample, sequenced in a study of blood T cell repertoires in COVID-19. Profiled with immunoSEQ multiplex PCR; TCRdb holds only in-frame clones, not every one. The sample holds about 100,000 clones; more than 70% are singletons and the top ten take around a tenth. Sequenced sample: peripheral blood. These receptors originate from a woman aged 25-40 years with acute or convalescent COVID-19.

The sample holds one count of this clone. The V call is TRBV30, the J call TRBJ1-4; 9 bases fit TRBD1. This CDR3 spans 13 amino acids. Germline-derived CDR1 and CDR2 are GTSNPN and SVGIG (reference sequence). The V and J ends lost 4 bases and 5 bases, in that order; junction bases with no gene match: 2. This CDR3 reads CAWKDRGNEKLFF. Here the CDR3 DNA reads TGTGCCTGGAAAGACAGGGGGAATGAAAAACTGTTTTTT.

The chain couples TRBV5-4 to TRBJ1-3; no reliable D call. Germline V gene data show CDR1 as SGHNT and CDR2 as YYREEE (reference sequence). Between the trimmed V and J ends, which lost 7 bases and 4 bases, there was a span of 12 bases. CDR3 length: 13 residues. CDR3 sequence reads: CASRSPGGNTIYF. CDR3 DNA sequence: TGTGCCAGCCGCTCCCCAGGAGGAAACACCATATATTTT.

Notes on this clone: Germline and junction disagree at one end, which may indicate a read error. V gene TRBV3-1 (or the pseudogene TRBV3-2) combines with J gene TRBJ2-3; 8 nucleotides align to TRBD2. The CDR3 totals 18 residues. Germline V gene data show CDR1 as LGHDT and CDR2 as YNNKEL (reference sequence). CDR3 sequence reads: CASSQGALRGAHTDTQYF. The CDR3 coding sequence is TGTGCCAGCAGTCAAGGGGCGTTGCGGGGGGCGCATACAGATACGCAGTATTTT.

The genes are TRBV2 and TRBJ1-1; weak D call: TRBD1 (6 bases). Per the germline V gene, CDR1 is SNHLY and CDR2 is FYNNEI. V was trimmed by 8 bases and J by 0 bases, leaving 13 bases between them. CDR3 length: 14 amino acids. This CDR3 reads CASLRGNMNTEAFF. CDR3 coding DNA: TGTGCCAGCCTCAGGGGTAACATGAACACTGAAGCTTTCTTT.

The rearrangement links TRBV28 to TRBJ1-5; D gene ambiguous. Germline V gene lookup returns CDR1 MDHEN and CDR2 SYDVKM. V was cut by 7 bases and J by 0 bases, with 10 bases left in between. The CDR3 covers 14 residues. This chain's CDR3 is CASNSGYSNQPQHF. CDR3 coding DNA: TGTGCCAGCAACTCAGGATATAGCAATCAGCCCCAGCATTTT.

This clone was recorded once. The chain combines TRBV28 with TRBJ1-2, with 7 bases fitting TRBD1. This CDR3 comprises 15 residues. V lost 0 bases and J lost 5; bases outside the gene matches: 6. CDR1 and CDR2 from the germline V gene are MDHEN and SYDVKM. The CDR3 spells CASSLWHRGQYGYTF. In DNA form, the CDR3 reads TGTGCCAGCAGTTTATGGCACCGGGGACAGTATGGCTACACCTTC.

V and J are TRBV7-3 and TRBJ2-6; D is undetermined. Between the trimmed V and J ends, which lost 8 bases and 3 bases, there was a span of 5 bases. The germline CDR1 and CDR2 sequences are SGHTA and FQGTGA. The CDR3 spans 12 residues. The CDR3 DNA reads TGTGCCAGCTCTGTTGGGGCCAACGTCCTGACTTTC. It specifies CASSVGANVLTF.

The gene calls are TRBV18 and TRBJ1-1; D remains ambiguous. Trimming took off 6 bases at V and 2 bases at J, with 10 bases between the two ends. The germline gives CDR1 KGHSH, CDR2 LQKENI. The CDR3 length is 13 residues. The DNA of the CDR3 is TGTGCCAGCTCTCTTACAGTTAACACTGAAGCTTTCTTT. It translates to CASSLTVNTEAFF.

The chain is built from TRBV28 and TRBJ1-1; D gene uncertain. CDR1 MDHEN and CDR2 SYDVKM come from the germline V gene. The V end lost 6 bases, the J end lost 3 bases, and 2 bases lay between the germline ends. CDR3 length equals 10 residues. As DNA, the CDR3 is TGTGCCAGCAGCTACACTGAAGCTTTCTTT. It translates to CASSYTEAFF.